This T cell receptor beta chain was profiled in a study of beta chain features in type 1 diabetes. In germline, CDR1 is MNHEY, CDR2 SMNVEV (reference sequence). The V and J ends lost 6 bases and 6 bases, in that order; junction bases with no gene match: 9. The CDR3 has 15 amino acids. Since all of the isolated RNA was reverse transcribed, expressed TCRB transcripts were what got sequenced. Profiling relied on immunoSEQ multiplex PCR, and the TCRdb table lists in-frame clones only, not all of them. The sample has under 150,000 clones, around 51% seen once. This clone was seen only a few times. It was via CD45RO/CCR7/CD25/CD127/CD95/CD27 that CD4+ naive, central memory, regulatory and stem cell-like memory cells were sorted.

Sequenced sample: Tregs from blood. The clonotype originates from a man aged 18 to 29 in good health. The chain employs TRBV27 and TRBJ2-2; 8 bases match TRBD2. Here the CDR3 reads CASRRPGLVAGELFF. The CDR3, as DNA: TGTGCCAGCAGGCGTCCGGGACTAGTGGCCGGGGAGCTGTTTTTT.